This T cell receptor (beta chain) appears in the sequencing data of a study of human T cells and chemical hapten exposure. Findings of the study overall: Healthy individuals' immune responses may differ from those of donors, who had alopecia.

The time point: pre-sensitization, week 0. Treatment: therapeutic diphenylcyclopropenone sensitization with weekly scalp DPC. Blood was drawn before each patch test was applied. Those who donated were patients with alopecia, 18 to 70 years of age, and suitable for DPC. This clonotype has at least ten counts. The target antigen is unknown. The CDR3 has 14 amino acids. Germline values: CDR1 LNHDA, CDR2 SQIVND (reference sequence). Trimming cost V 6 bases and J 0 bases, with 11 bases left between them. Unique molecular identifiers were attached to individual cDNA molecules during library preparation. TCRdb independently ran MiXCR on the RACE reads; one entry per CDR3 protein. The data contain 60,000 to 80,000 distinct CDR3 sequences, roughly 6.7% of them singletons.

Sample: whole blood, taken in connection with sensitization to the hapten diphenylcyclopropenone (DPC). This receptor was taken from a woman between 25 and 40 years old with alopecia areata. Some clones in this sample may be carry-over from other donors' samples. The chain has TRBV19 and TRBJ1-1; maybe TRBD1 (5 bases). The CDR3 sequence is CASRLQGLNTEAFF. For the CDR3, the DNA is TGTGCCAGTAGGCTTCAGGGCCTGAACACTGAAGCTTTCTTT.